This T cell receptor beta chain was obtained from a study of blood T cells in healthy people across ages. Overall study findings and caveats: Investigators viewed diversity estimates from one million T cells as underestimates, the study reported. Strong correlation was found linking TCR beta diversity to naive T cell percentage. More naive CD4+ cells and higher diversity were found in long-lived than in aged donors.

Primers used in a second PCR of about 7 to 11 cycles were a sample-barcoded 5' primer and a J-beta primer mix. TCRdb reprocessed the 5' RACE reads with MiXCR, giving one entry per CDR3 protein. Of approximately 1.5 million distinct CDR3 sequences in the sample, about 32% are singletons; the top ten hold around 11%. Per sample, no less than 5 micrograms of total RNA were extracted. CDR1 and CDR2 (germline): LNHNV, YYDKDF (reference sequence). V was clipped by 4 bases and J by 5 bases; unmatched bases: 10. This CDR3 has 15 amino acids. Concerning this clonotype: Its cognate antigen is unknown.

The chain couples TRBV15 to TRBJ2-5; 7 bases fit TRBD1. The sequencing sample was made of blood. The source of this sequence is a woman aged 25 to 39 in good health. The CDR3 nucleotides read TGTGCCACCAGCAAGGGGCTGAGGGGACAGGAGACCCAGTACTTC. Translation: CATSKGLRGQETQYF.